The 18 T cell receptor beta chains given below trace back to one sample, sequenced in a study of shared clonotypes between healthy human individuals. TCRdb keeps only in-frame clones here, not all; method: immunoSEQ multiplex PCR. The table has about 800,000 clones, about 96% seen once. CD45RO negativity and positive selection for CCR7 defined naive CD8 cells, a population that excluded terminally differentiated effector memory CD45RA+ cells. The specimen was naive CD8+ T cells sorted from blood. The receptors shown here come from a man aged 30 to 45 in good health.

The rearrangement joins TRBV7-6 to TRBJ1-1; D unresolved. This CDR3 has 16 amino acids. Germline V CDR1 and CDR2: SGHVS, FNYEAQ. Trimming took off 1 base at V and 1 base at J, with 13 bases between the two ends. The CDR3 loop is CASSLVATMGNTEAFF. CDR3 coding DNA: TGTGCCAGCAGCTTAGTGGCAACTATGGGGAACACTGAAGCTTTCTTT.

The chain carries TRBV7-9 and TRBJ2-7, with D uncertain. CDR3 length: 14 amino acids. Trimming left V 1 base short and J 0 bases short, with 7 bases between. CDR1 SEHNR and CDR2 FQNEAQ come from the germline V gene (reference sequence). In nucleotides, the CDR3 is TGTGCCAGCAGCTTAGTAGTAAACTCCTACGAGCAGTACTTC. Encoded protein: CASSLVVNSYEQYF.

J is TRBJ2-1 and V is TRBV6-6; 7 nucleotides align to TRBD2. The length of the CDR3 is 16 residues. Germline assignment: CDR1 MNHNY and CDR2 SVGAGI (reference sequence). With V trimmed by 5 bases and J by 4 bases, 11 bases remained unmatched. This CDR3 is CASSPIGASGYNEQFF. Here the CDR3 DNA reads TGTGCCAGCAGTCCCATTGGGGCTAGCGGATACAATGAGCAGTTCTTC.

This chain uses TRBV2 with TRBJ2-3; 8 bases line up with TRBD2. The CDR3 contains 18 residues. With V trimmed by 3 bases and J by 0 bases, 11 bases remained unmatched. Germline V lookup: CDR1 SNHLY, CDR2 FYNNEI. The CDR3 reads CASSDGQTSATSTDTQYF. The CDR3 DNA is TGTGCCAGCAGTGATGGGCAGACTAGCGCGACCAGCACAGATACGCAGTATTTT.

This chain connects TRBV5-4 to TRBJ2-1; the D call may be TRBD1 or TRBD2 (5 bases each). CDR1 is SGHNT and CDR2 is YYREEE in the germline V gene (reference sequence). V was shortened by 5 bases and J by 9 bases, with 21 bases between the two germline ends. This CDR3 is 15 amino acids long. The CDR3 loop is CASRVYGTGGAEQFF. In DNA, the CDR3 is TGTGCCAGCAGGGTCTACGGGACGGGTGGGGCTGAGCAGTTCTTC.

This chain uses TRBV6-5 with TRBJ1-5; maybe TRBD1 (6 bases). CDR1 MNHEY and CDR2 SVGAGI come from the germline V gene. CDR3 length: 14 residues. Trimming left V 5 bases short and J 6 bases short, with 14 bases between. CDR3 loop: CASSNYREAQPQHF. For the CDR3, the DNA is TGTGCCAGCAGTAACTACAGGGAGGCTCAGCCCCAGCATTTT.

The chain joins TRBV25-1 to TRBJ2-1; D gene uncertain. Germline lookup yields CDR1 MGHDK and CDR2 SYGVNS. The CDR3 consists of 12 residues. V lost 2 bases to trimming and J lost 8 bases, with 7 bases between them. CDR3 in DNA: TGTGCCAGCAGTGAAGCGAACTATGAGCAGTTCTTC. Amino acid sequence: CASSEANYEQFF.

This clone has only one observation. The chain is built from TRBV4-1 and TRBJ2-5; 12 nucleotides align to TRBD2. V shed 4 bases, J shed 3 bases, and the junction held 3 bases outside the gene matches. The germline gives CDR1 MGHRA, CDR2 YSYEKL. The CDR3 contains 15 residues. The CDR3, as DNA: TGCGCCAGCAGCCCGGGACTAGCGGGTGAAGAGACCCAGTACTTC. Translating gives CASSPGLAGEETQYF.

The chain uses TRBV5-5 and TRBJ2-7; D tentatively fits TRBD1 or TRBD2 (5 bases each). Trimming removed 4 bases at V and 3 bases at J, with 14 bases between. Per the germline V gene, CDR1 is SGHKS and CDR2 is YYEKEE (reference sequence). The CDR3 sequence is 14 residues long. CDR3 nucleotides: TGTGCCAGCAGCATGGGAGAGGGGCTCTACGAGCAGTACTTC. Its translation is CASSMGEGLYEQYF.

The rearrangement uses TRBV7-2 and TRBJ2-3; TRBD2 matches at 8 bases. CDR1 and CDR2 (germline): SGHTA, FQGNSA. Unmatched junction bases numbered 11, after V lost 1 base and J lost 5 bases. This CDR3 spans 17 amino acids. The CDR3 DNA reads as TGTGCCAGCAGCTTAGGTTTCAGGTCTAGCGGGCAAGATACGCAGTATTTT. Amino acids: CASSLGFRSSGQDTQYF.

This chain links TRBV6-6 with TRBJ1-5; D not certain. CDR1 is MNHNY and CDR2 is SVGAGI in the germline V gene (reference sequence). Trimming pared 7 bases from V and 7 bases from J, leaving 14 bases between. The CDR3 is 13 residues long. The CDR3 protein is CASKSLEGQPQHF. Here the CDR3 DNA reads TGTGCCAGCAAGTCCCTGGAAGGGCAGCCCCAGCATTTT.

This chain's CDR3 is CASNSGTSRNEQFF. CDR3 DNA sequence: TGTGCCAGCAACTCCGGGACTAGTCGCAATGAGCAGTTCTTC. The chain carries TRBV7-9 and TRBJ2-1, with 8 nucleotides matching TRBD2. CDR1 is SEHNR and CDR2 is FQNEAQ in the germline V gene (reference sequence). Unmatched junction bases numbered 8, after V lost 7 bases and J lost 6 bases. The CDR3 length is 14 residues. The full variable domain, in which reference TRBV7-9 and TRBJ2-1 provide the parts outside the CDR3, is DTGVSQNPRHKITKRGQNVTFRCDPISEHNRLYWYRQTLGQGPEFLTYFQNEAQLEKSRLLSDRFSAERPKGSFSTLEIQRTEQGDSAMYLCASNSGTSRNEQFFGPGTRLTVL.

The CDR3 loop is CATSRAGGVADTQYF. In DNA form, the CDR3 reads TGTGCCACCAGCAGAGCTGGCGGGGTAGCAGATACGCAGTATTTT. V and J are TRBV15 and TRBJ2-3; perhaps TRBD2 as D (6 bases). V shed 1 base and J shed 4 bases, with 12 bases lying between them. Germline loops: CDR1 LNHNV, CDR2 YYDKDF (reference sequence). The CDR3 has 15 amino acids. Using reference TRBV15 and TRBJ2-3 for the parts outside the CDR3, the full variable domain is DAMVIQNPRYQVTQFGKPVTLSCSQTLNHNVMYWYQQKSSQAPKLLFHYYDKDFNNEADTPDNFQSRRPNTSFCFLDIRSPGLGDTAMYLCATSRAGGVADTQYFGPGTRLTVL.

DNA for the CDR3: TGTGCCAGCGAGGGACAAACTAGCGGGAGTTTCAATGAGCAGTTCTTC. Translation: CASEGQTSGSFNEQFF. The chain couples TRBV2 to TRBJ2-1, with 11 bases matching TRBD2. The CDR3 extends over 16 amino acids. The ends lost 8 bases at V and 6 bases at J; junction bases unmatched: 12. Germline CDR1 SNHLY, CDR2 FYNNEI.

This clone appeared once. V and J are TRBV30 and TRBJ1-1, with D perhaps TRBD1 (5 bases). This CDR3 spans 12 amino acids. Trimming cost V 4 bases and J 1 base, with 7 bases left between them. Germline values: CDR1 GTSNPN, CDR2 SVGIG (reference sequence). The CDR3, as DNA: TGTGCCTGGATGGGGGAGAACACTGAAGCTTTCTTT. Translated: CAWMGENTEAFF.

The V call is TRBV7-6, the J call TRBJ2-6; D may correspond to TRBD1 or TRBD2 (7 bases each). There are 15 residues in the CDR3. Germline CDR1 and CDR2: SGHVS and FNYEAQ. With 5 bases removed from V and 9 bases from J, the gap between germline ends came to 17 bases. The CDR3 DNA sequence: TGTGCCAGCAGCCCCAGGGGGGGAGAGGTCAACGTCCTGACTTTC. It yields the protein CASSPRGGEVNVLTF.

The chain has TRBV9 and TRBJ2-1; 8 nucleotides match TRBD2. CDR3 size: 19 residues. In germline, CDR1 is SGDLS, CDR2 YYNGEE. Trimming at V came to 1 base and at J to 0 bases, leaving 12 bases not matched to a gene. CDR3 residues: CASSVRTAGEGTSYNEQFF. For the CDR3, the DNA is TGTGCCAGCAGCGTACGTACAGCGGGAGAGGGGACCTCCTACAATGAGCAGTTCTTC. Supplemented by reference TRBV9 and TRBJ2-1, the full variable domain reads DSGVTQTPKHLITATGQRVTLRCSPRSGDLSVYWYQQSLDQGLQFLIQYYNGEERAKGNILERFSAQQFPDLHSELNLSSLELGDSALYFCASSVRTAGEGTSYNEQFFGPGTRLTVL.

The CDR3 sequence is CASSPVGAGNQPQHF. The CDR3 region has the DNA TGTGCCAGCTCACCAGTCGGGGCTGGTAATCAGCCCCAGCATTTT. This rearrangement joins TRBV18 to TRBJ1-5, with a possible D match to TRBD1 (5 bases). In germline, CDR1 is KGHSH, CDR2 LQKENI. The CDR3 length is 15 residues. Trimming stripped 2 bases from V and 4 bases from J, with 12 bases between.